This TCR beta chain stems from a study of blood T cell repertoires in COVID-19. Study overall: PBMCs, B-cell-depleted T cells, or T cells provided the cDNA or gDNA that made up the material.

Original analysis: Estimated nucleated cell counts came from reference gene primer amplification. TCRdb's copy holds only in-frame clones and misses some; the assay was immunoSEQ multiplex PCR. Clone size and the V and J calls come from that table; the DNA yielded D and trimming. The data hold approximately 390,000 clones, with around nine tenths observed a single time. Grouping used clinical history reported by participants in a survey and questionnaire. All recovered Cohort 3 donors got two negative PCRs, got clearance, or saw symptom resolution. V lost 2 bases and J lost 5; bases outside the gene matches: 8. The CDR3 runs to 18 residues. Germline V gives CDR1 SGHTA, CDR2 FQGNSA.

The sequenced sample was PBMCs or T cells enriched from blood (not recorded which). The rearrangement links TRBV7-2 to TRBJ2-3, with 15 bases identical to TRBD2. The source is a woman in her fifties or sixties who had recovered from COVID-19. CDR3 sequence reads: CASSLTGTSGGWRDTQYF. The CDR3 DNA sequence: TGTGCCAGCAGCTTAACCGGGACTAGCGGGGGGTGGAGAGATACGCAGTATTTT.